This T cell receptor (beta chain) comes out of a study of cytomegalovirus exposure and HLA in healthy donors. As for this clone: Its antigen is currently unknown.

Study-level points and caveats: Whilst most TCR sequences proved rare, a subset of public TCRs occurred across many donors.

Assay used: immunoSEQ multiplex PCR; TCRdb lists only in-frame clones, some missing. Among some 120,000 clones listed, around 85% were seen once. The sample comprised PBMCs. This receptor was identified in a woman in her thirties in good health and CMV-seronegative.

The CDR3 nucleotides read TGTGCCAGCAGTTACAGGGACTGGAGTTATAATTCACCCCTCCACTTT. Translated, it gives CASSYRDWSYNSPLHF. The chain joins TRBV6-5 to TRBJ1-6; a possible D gene is TRBD1 (5 bases). Germline CDR1 MNHEY, CDR2 SVGAGI. Trimming cost V 2 bases and J 4 bases, with 12 bases left between them. This CDR3 contains 16 residues.